The clone carrying this TCR beta chain was seen ten or more times. Its antigen is not identified. The sample is drawn from a study of glioma-infiltrating T cells. Study findings and constraints: Tissue and blood shared very few CDR3 sequences. Non-neoplastic patients had below-expected tissue-blood divergence, while all gliomas exceeded expectation.

Using RNA template, CDR3s of TCR alpha and beta were amplified with iRepertoire arm-PCR. One-step reverse transcription and amplification started from roughly 100-400 ng of tissue mRNA or PBMC total RNA. TCRdb recomputed calls from the multiplex PCR reads with MiXCR, one row per CDR3 protein. The sample shows 84,000 or so distinct CDR3 sequences, 23% of them seen only once. The CDR3 totals 14 residues. The V gene end was trimmed by 5 bases and the J gene end by 5 bases; junction bases not matched to a gene: 8. Per germline, CDR1 SNHLY and CDR2 FYNNEI. Input material: glioma tissue, nonneoplastic brain tissue, or PBMCs (not recorded which). The sequence came from a human donor with low-grade glioma or glioblastoma, undergoing nonglioma brain surgery, or in good health (not recorded which). This sequence joins TRBV2 and TRBJ2-5; 7 nucleotides align to TRBD2. CDR3 in DNA: TGTGCCAGCAGTAGAGAGGCACTAGCGGAGACCCAGTACTTC. Encoded protein: CASSREALAETQYF. Combining the CDR3 with reference TRBV2 and TRBJ2-5 gives the whole variable domain EPEVTQTPSHQVTQMGQEVILRCVPISNHLYFYWYRQILGQKVEFLVSFYNNEISEKSEIFDDQFSVERPDGSNFTLKIRSTKLEDSAMYFCASSREALAETQYFGPGTRLLVL.